A selection of T cell receptor beta chains follows, all from one sample in a study of long-term antiretroviral therapy in people with HIV. The assay was immunoSEQ multiplex PCR, and TCRdb's table has in-frame clones only and misses some. There are roughly 33,000 clones in the sample; 70% to 80% occur only once, and around 7.4% lies in the top ten. The sample in question was unsorted PBMCs, obtained 2 years after starting antiretroviral therapy. These receptors all come from a woman in her forties or fifties with HIV. Both conserved end residues are part of each CDR3. The D gene is left open where the match is weak. Only part of the rows carry a size: once, few, many, or a class if the clone is expanded.

D: NA; J: TRBJ2-7; V: TRBV27; size: few; CDR3: CASSLAGGLYEQYF; DNA: TGTGCCAGTTCCCTGGCAGGGGGGTTGTACGAGCAGTACTTC
D: NA; J: TRBJ1-4; V: TRBV18; size: NA; CDR3: CASSPPRGTNEKLFF; DNA: TGTGCCAGCTCACCACCGCGGGGTACTAATGAAAAACTGTTTTTT
D: NA; J: TRBJ2-3; V: TRBV30; size: once; CDR3: CAWSVKDSSTDTQYF; DNA: TGTGCCTGGAGTGTTAAGGACAGTAGCACAGATACGCAGTATTTT
D: TRBD1; J: TRBJ1-2; V: TRBV18; size: NA; CDR3: CASSPGQGQGASYGYTF; DNA: TGTGCCAGCTCACCTGGACAGGGACAGGGGGCATCCTATGGCTACACCTTC
D: TRBD1; J: TRBJ2-7; V: TRBV19; size: NA; CDR3: CASSIWSGTGVYEQYF; DNA: TGTGCCAGTAGTATTTGGTCCGGGACAGGGGTCTACGAGCAGTACTTC
D: NA; J: TRBJ2-7; V: TRBV5-6; size: NA; CDR3: CASSLGKGVPYF; DNA: TGTGCCAGCAGCTTGGGTAAGGGTGTTCCCTACTTC
D: NA; J: TRBJ2-2; V: TRBV9; size: NA; CDR3: CASSPNIGGRVLPNTGELFF; DNA: TGTGCCAGCAGCCCTAATATAGGGGGAAGGGTCCTACCGAACACCGGGGAGCTGTTTTTT
D: NA; J: TRBJ2-3; V: TRBV2; size: NA; CDR3: CASSDPTGEVGDTQYF; DNA: TGTGCCAGCAGTGATCCCACAGGGGAGGTTGGGGATACGCAGTATTTT
D: TRBD1; J: TRBJ2-7; V: TRBV7-2; size: NA; CDR3: CASTRDRSYEQYF; DNA: TGTGCCAGCACCCGGGACAGATCGTACGAGCAGTACTTC
D: NA; J: TRBJ2-7; V: TRBV11-2; size: NA; CDR3: CASFGSAARGQAVSYEQYF; DNA: TGTGCCAGCTTCGGTTCGGCGGCTAGAGGGCAGGCTGTCTCCTACGAGCAGTACTTC
D: TRBD2; J: TRBJ2-1; V: TRBV4-1; size: NA; CDR3: CASSRGLAGVLARNEQFF; DNA: TGCGCCAGCAGCCGGGGACTAGCGGGGGTGTTGGCAAGGAATGAGCAGTTCTTC
D: NA; J: TRBJ2-5; V: TRBV6-4; size: NA; CDR3: CASSGAGAEETQYF; DNA: TGTGCCAGCAGTGGTGCGGGGGCGGAAGAGACCCAGTACTTC
D: NA; J: TRBJ1-5; V: TRBV27; size: NA; CDR3: CASSLTVYSNQPQHF; DNA: TGTGCCAGCAGTTTGACAGTTTATAGCAATCAGCCCCAGCATTTT
D: NA; J: TRBJ2-2; V: TRBV7-6; size: NA; CDR3: CASSPTPVPPRGELFF; DNA: TGTGCCAGCAGCCCCACCCCAGTTCCCCCACGGGGGGAGCTGTTTTTT
D: NA; J: TRBJ1-1; V: TRBV19; size: NA; CDR3: CASSEGWTLMNTEAFF; DNA: TGTGCCAGTAGTGAAGGGTGGACACTGATGAACACTGAAGCTTTCTTT
D: NA; J: TRBJ2-7; V: TRBV4-1; size: few; CDR3: CASSRQQRYEQYF; DNA: TGCGCCAGCAGCCGTCAACAGCGATACGAGCAGTACTTC
D: TRBD1; J: TRBJ1-2; V: TRBV9; size: NA; CDR3: CASSVGPQGRGSNYGYTF; DNA: TGTGCCAGCAGCGTAGGGCCCCAGGGCAGGGGGTCTAACTATGGCTACACCTTC
D: NA; J: TRBJ2-3; V: TRBV27; size: NA; CDR3: CASSYLGERHTQYF; DNA: TGTGCCAGCAGTTATCTAGGGGAAAGACATACGCAGTATTTT
D: NA; J: TRBJ1-2; V: TRBV25-1; size: NA; CDR3: CASSGGTYYGYTF; DNA: TGTGCCAGCAGTGGGGGCACCTACTATGGCTACACCTTC
D: NA; J: TRBJ2-3; V: TRBV10-2; size: NA; CDR3: CGVGNSEADTQYF; DNA: TGCGGAGTGGGAAATTCGGAGGCAGATACGCAGTATTTT
D: NA; J: TRBJ2-1; V: TRBV6-5; size: NA; CDR3: CASSPYTMGEQFF; DNA: TGTGCCAGCAGTCCTTATACTATGGGGGAGCAGTTCTTC
D: NA; J: TRBJ2-5; V: TRBV7-9; size: NA; CDR3: CASSLEERRTETQYF; DNA: TGTGCCAGCAGCCTAGAGGAAAGGCGGACAGAGACCCAGTACTTC
D: NA; J: TRBJ1-1; V: TRBV5-8; size: NA; CDR3: CASSFVPTRRNTEAFF; DNA: TGTGCCAGCAGCTTCGTTCCGACCAGGAGGAACACTGAAGCTTTCTTT
D: NA; J: TRBJ2-6; V: TRBV5-1; size: NA; CDR3: CASSFAGGANVLTF; DNA: TGCGCCAGCAGCTTCGCGGGTGGGGCCAACGTCCTGACTTTC
D: NA; J: TRBJ1-1; V: TRBV15; size: once; CDR3: CATSRQQDTEAFF; DNA: TGTGCCACCAGCAGACAACAGGATACTGAAGCTTTCTTT
D: NA; J: TRBJ2-5; V: TRBV15; size: NA; CDR3: CATSREGLPTRETQYF; DNA: TGTGCCACCAGCAGAGAGGGGCTCCCCACCAGGGAGACCCAGTACTTC
D: NA; J: TRBJ1-2; V: TRBV30; size: NA; CDR3: CAWSARRSGDYGYTF; DNA: TGTGCCTGGAGCGCCAGACGGTCGGGTGACTATGGCTACACCTTC